Presented here are 14 T cell receptor beta chains from one specimen sequenced in a study of patients and donors after allogeneic stem cell transplantation. TCRdb passed the RT-PCR reads through MiXCR, listing each CDR3 protein once. The sample lists hundreds of thousands of distinct CDR3 sequences; 16% were seen once. Source material: blood, either unsorted or a sorted T cell fraction (not recorded which). Source of these receptors: a human donor who was either an allogeneic HSCT recipient or a stem cell or donor lymphocyte infusion donor (not recorded which). It is not recorded whose cells these are; they may come from a transplant donor.

There are a few counts of this clonotype. The chain carries TRBV12-3 or TRBV12-4 and TRBJ2-3; D is undetermined. This CDR3 is 11 amino acids long. V was cut by 7 bases and J by 8 bases, with 10 bases left in between. CDR3 sequence (DNA): TGTGCCAGCACCTGGGATGGTACGCAGTATTTT. Protein: CASTWDGTQYF.

The rearrangement links TRBV12-3 or TRBV12-4 to TRBJ1-4; D is ambiguous. Trimming removed 4 bases at V and 6 bases at J, with 12 bases between. The CDR3 runs 14 residues. CDR3 loop: CASSSWARDEKLFF. The CDR3 DNA is TGTGCCAGCAGTTCCTGGGCTAGGGATGAAAAACTGTTTTTT.

The chain employs TRBV15 and TRBJ2-7, with 12 bases matching TRBD1. There are 15 residues in the CDR3. Per the germline V gene, CDR1 is LNHNV and CDR2 is YYDKDF (reference sequence). V lost 2 bases and J lost 5; bases outside the gene matches: 4. As DNA, the CDR3 is TGTGCCACCAGCAGACCTGGGACAGGGGGCGACGAGCAGTACTTC. This translates into CATSRPGTGGDEQYF.

The chain has TRBV20-1 and TRBJ2-7; 9 bases map to TRBD2. This CDR3 comprises 15 residues. Looked up from germline, CDR1 is DFQATT and CDR2 is SNEGSKA (reference sequence). V trimming: 3 bases; J trimming: 0 bases; junction bases outside the gene matches: 6. CDR3 in amino acids: CSASPLAGNSYEQYF. For the CDR3, the DNA is TGCAGTGCTAGCCCCCTAGCGGGAAACTCCTACGAGCAGTACTTC.

This clonotype showed up just a few times. The chain has TRBV20-1 and TRBJ1-2; a possible D gene is TRBD1 (6 bases). The V gene's germline CDR1 is DFQATT and CDR2 SNEGSKA (reference sequence). V lost 0 bases and J 4 bases, leaving 12 bases between the germline ends. The CDR3 is 14 residues long. CDR3 sequence reads: CSARDGGLGYGYTF. CDR3 DNA sequence: TGCAGTGCTAGAGATGGGGGGCTGGGCTATGGCTACACCTTC.

CDR3 loop: CASSFTYGYTF. Here the CDR3 DNA reads TGTGCCAGCAGCTTTACCTATGGCTACACCTTC. This chain links TRBV7-9 with TRBJ1-2; no clear D. The CDR3 spans 11 residues. V was trimmed by 3 bases and J by 4 bases, leaving 3 bases between them. CDR1 and CDR2 (germline): SEHNR, FQNEAQ (reference sequence).

The rearrangement uses TRBV5-1 and TRBJ2-1; no firm D call. This CDR3 has 14 residues. V gave up 4 bases and J gave up 3 bases, with 11 bases separating them. The germline CDR1 and CDR2 sequences are SGHRS and YFSETQ. CDR3 region: CASSPRSDYNEQFF. In nucleotides, the CDR3 is TGCGCCAGCAGCCCCCGGAGCGACTACAATGAGCAGTTCTTC.

This clonotype has at least ten counts. The V gene is TRBV28, the J gene TRBJ2-7, with 12 bases aligning to TRBD2. V was pared by 4 bases and J by 6 bases, with 4 bases of the junction left unmatched. Looked up from germline, CDR1 is MDHEN and CDR2 is SYDVKM. This CDR3 is built from 14 residues. CDR3 nucleotides: TGTGCCAGCAGTTGGGAACTAGCGGGAGGCGAGCAGTACTTC. Its translation is CASSWELAGGEQYF.

This clonotype was counted between two and nine times. CDR3 amino acids: CASSVEGQNTDTQYF. The DNA for the CDR3 is TGTGCCAGCAGCGTTGAGGGTCAGAACACAGATACGCAGTATTTT. This chain uses TRBV9 with TRBJ2-3, with D possibly TRBD2 on 5 matching bases. CDR3 length: 15 amino acids. The germline CDR1 and CDR2 sequences are SGDLS and YYNGEE. The V and J ends lost 2 bases and 2 bases respectively, with 12 bases between them.

This clonotype was found a few times. The chain employs TRBV6-2 or TRBV6-3 and TRBJ2-5; D unresolved. Trimming cost V 5 bases and J 3 bases, with 7 bases left between them. Germline V gene sequence: CDR1 MNHEY, CDR2 SVGEGT. This CDR3 has 12 residues. This CDR3 reads CASSGYKETQYF. The CDR3 region has the DNA TGTGCCAGCAGTGGCTACAAAGAGACCCAGTACTTC.

As concerns this clonotype: Sequence at one end of the junction differs from germline and may be a read error. This chain uses TRBV4-3 with TRBJ2-7, with 7 nucleotides matching TRBD1. The germline V gene encodes CDR1 LGHNA and CDR2 YSLEER. This CDR3 is built from 16 residues. CDR3 coding DNA: TGCGCCAGCAGCCAAGCTTTAAAACAGGGGCCCGTCGAGCAGTGCTTC. It encodes CASSQALKQGPVEQCF.

This clonotype was counted only a few times. This chain connects TRBV3-1 to TRBJ1-2, with D perhaps matching TRBD1 (5 bases). Germline V gene lookup returns CDR1 LGHDT and CDR2 YNNKEL (reference sequence). V dropped 4 bases and J dropped 0 bases, with 12 bases sitting between them. The CDR3 consists of 15 residues. The chain's CDR3 is CASSRGHRTNYGYTF. The CDR3 DNA follows: TGTGCCAGCAGCCGTGGACACAGGACTAACTATGGCTACACCTTC.

This clonotype was seen many times. This chain joins TRBV20-1 and TRBJ2-1; 8 nucleotides match TRBD2. This CDR3 contains 15 residues. From germline, CDR1 is DFQATT and CDR2 SNEGSKA (reference sequence). V gave up 0 bases and J gave up 7 bases; unmatched junction bases: 8. CDR3 amino acids: CSARDNGRARNEQFF. The CDR3 DNA is TGCAGTGCTAGAGATAACGGGAGGGCCAGAAATGAGCAGTTCTTC.

This sequence joins TRBV6-1 and TRBJ2-4; either TRBD1 or TRBD2 may supply D (6 bases each). Germline assignment: CDR1 MNHNS and CDR2 SASEGT. The V gene lost 8 bases and the J gene lost 4 bases, with 12 bases spanning the gap. The CDR3 runs to 13 residues. The CDR3 loop is CASGGGTKNIQYF. CDR3 nucleotide sequence: TGTGCCAGCGGCGGCGGGACAAAAAACATTCAGTACTTC.